This record looks at one TCR beta chain sequence and its context. The clone's antigen remains unknown. Nothing much larger sits one base from this clone, and base qualities are not available. The sample originates from a study of CD8 T cells in Susac syndrome (dated by TCRdb to the late 2010s). In terms of the full investigation: Whether CD8+ T cell activation and differentiation in Susac syndrome was antigen driven was tested using repertoire sequencing. The clonality of the CD8+ T cell repertoire was compared across about a dozen healthy donors, about 14 Susac syndrome patients and 15 multiple sclerosis patients. Findings and caveats that apply to the study as a whole: The number of individuals in the TCR sequencing and HLA analysis was recognized as being relatively small.

RNA was extracted with the RNeasy kit and about 0.5 to 1 ug was reverse transcribed using random hexamers. The immunoSEQ multiplex PCR assay, covering 54 Vbeta and 13 Jbeta segments, was used to amplify TCR beta CDR3 regions. PCR amplification bias was corrected by using a synthetic template baseline for primer optimization and computational correction. Per the original workflow: Only productive sequences were kept, with reads annotated to V, D and J genes according to IMGT and analyzed in immunoSEQ Analyzer. To calculate clonality, Shannon entropy was normalized by log2 of the number of productive unique sequences and then subtracted from one. Public and private clones were assessed among the 100 most prevalent clones of each patient and control. Clones were defined as Susac-specific if absent from the healthy and MS cohorts, from over a thousand published viral clones and from other ImmuneACCESS disease sequences. TCRdb passed the public sequencing reads through fastp at Q25 and MiXCR, retaining productive beta sequences. Every entry covers one CDR3 protein and lists the most common genes and DNA from its rows. What appears here as the V and J calls and clone size reflects TCRdb's work, not the paper's. In all, the sample holds around 140,000 distinct CDR3 sequences, and 80% of those were seen once. The biggest ten clones account for 0.51% of the sample.

Peripheral blood CD8+ and CD4+ T cells from healthy donors, Susac syndrome patients and multiple sclerosis patients were profiled using high-throughput TCR beta sequencing. Treatment-naive patients with stable or active relapsing-remitting disease fulfilling revised McDonald criteria were used as multiple sclerosis controls. Bulk CD8+ and CD4+ T cells were purified by magnetic negative isolation, while CD8+ TEMRA cells were enriched using FACS. Blood was collected in EDTA tubes and processed within 24 hours, with PBMCs isolated through density gradient centrifugation. PBMCs intended for TCR sequencing were frozen in liquid nitrogen and were later thawed in a 37 degrees C water bath. The sorted or isolated CD4+, CD8+ and CD8+ TEMRA cells had a purity of 90% or higher. From its cysteine to its phenylalanine, the CDR3 spans 15 amino acids. The entry retains the CDR3 DNA only, 45 bases that are in frame from base 1. V and J are trimmed by 2 bases and 1 base, and the gene matches miss 3 bases of the junction. Reading the germline V gene gives CDR1 MGHRA and CDR2 YSYEKL.

This TCR was recovered from a human donor with multiple sclerosis. Rearrangement joined TRBV4-1 to TRBJ2-5, and 8 bases in between align with TRBD2. Source material: CD8+ T cells from PBMCs. The nucleotide sequence reads TGCGCCAGCAGCCAACGGGCGGGGGGCCAAGAGACCCAGTACTTC. Translated, it gives CASSQRAGGQETQYF.